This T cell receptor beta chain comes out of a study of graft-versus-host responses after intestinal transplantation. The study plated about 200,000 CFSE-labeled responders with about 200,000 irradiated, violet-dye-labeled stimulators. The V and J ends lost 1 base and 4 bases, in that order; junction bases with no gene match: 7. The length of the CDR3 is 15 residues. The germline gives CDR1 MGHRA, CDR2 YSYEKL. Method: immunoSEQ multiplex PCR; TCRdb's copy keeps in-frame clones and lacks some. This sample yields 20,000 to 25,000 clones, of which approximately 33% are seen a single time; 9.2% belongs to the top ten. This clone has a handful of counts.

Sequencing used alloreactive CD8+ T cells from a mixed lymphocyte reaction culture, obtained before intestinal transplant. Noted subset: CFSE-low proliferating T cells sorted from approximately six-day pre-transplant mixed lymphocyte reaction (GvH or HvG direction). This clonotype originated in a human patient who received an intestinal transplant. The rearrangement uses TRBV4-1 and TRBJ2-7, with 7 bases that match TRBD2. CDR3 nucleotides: TGCGCCAGCAGCCAAGGGGAGGGAGGTTGGTACGAGCAGTACTTC. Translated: CASSQGEGGWYEQYF.